This T cell receptor beta chain emerged from a study of read filtering for tumor transcriptome and immune sequencing. This clonotype was recorded a few times. No antigen is known for it. Given a much more abundant clone one base away, this may be a read error. No conserved phenylalanine or tryptophan ends this CDR3, so it is likely a read error. Molecular barcoded adaptors covering alpha/delta and beta/gamma chains were used on about 0.4 ug RNA. TCRdb used MiXCR to reprocess the reads, holding one entry per CDR3 protein. The sample shows roughly 59,000 distinct CDR3 sequences, approximately 19% of them seen only once. The V gene's germline CDR1 is SNHLY and CDR2 FYNNEI. V shed 6 bases, J shed 0 bases, and the junction held 5 bases outside the gene matches. The CDR3 contains 15 residues. General observations from the study: Without single-read clonotypes, shared clonotype proportions correlated more between IR-seq and RNA-seq.

The sequencing input was a population of CD138-negative cells sorted from bone marrow. This clonotype was obtained from a donor at least 40 years old with multiple myeloma. The rearrangement joins TRBV2 to TRBJ2-3; 8 bases fit TRBD1. Here the CDR3 reads CASREQGVSTDTQYL. CDR3 bases: TGTGCCAGCAGAGAACAGGGGGTTAGCACAGATACGCAGTATCTT.